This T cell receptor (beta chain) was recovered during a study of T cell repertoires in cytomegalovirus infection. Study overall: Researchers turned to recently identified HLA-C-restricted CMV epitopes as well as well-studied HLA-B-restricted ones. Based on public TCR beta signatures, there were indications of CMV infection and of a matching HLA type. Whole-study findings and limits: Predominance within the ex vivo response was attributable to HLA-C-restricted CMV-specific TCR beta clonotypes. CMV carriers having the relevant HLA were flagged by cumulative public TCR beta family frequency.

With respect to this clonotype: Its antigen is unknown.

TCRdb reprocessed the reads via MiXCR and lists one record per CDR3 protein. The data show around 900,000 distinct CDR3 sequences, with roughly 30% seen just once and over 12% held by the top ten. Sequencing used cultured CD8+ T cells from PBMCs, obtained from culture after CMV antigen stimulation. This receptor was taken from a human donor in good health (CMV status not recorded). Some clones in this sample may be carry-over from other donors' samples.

CDR3 residues: CASSTPTGEGQFF. As DNA, the CDR3 is TGTGCCAGCAGCACTCCTACAGGGGAAGGGCAGTTCTTC. The gene calls are TRBV5-6 and TRBJ2-1; the match to TRBD1 covers 7 bases. The V segment lost 4 bases and the J segment 12 bases; nucleotides outside the gene matches: 10. CDR1 SGHDT and CDR2 YYEEEE come from the germline V gene. The CDR3 covers 13 residues.